This T cell receptor beta chain was captured in a study of T-cell reconstitution after alpha-beta-depleted transplantation in children. Trimming removed 4 bases at V and 4 bases at J, with 11 bases between. The CDR3 is made up of 13 amino acids. Germline CDR1 and CDR2: SQVTM and ANQGSEA. The sample holds a few counts of this clonotype. TCRbeta library construction was performed incorporating unique molecular identifiers. MiXCR, run by TCRdb on the PCR reads, gives a single entry per CDR3 protein. This table has a few hundred thousand distinct CDR3 sequences, 10% appearing once. Sequences were derived from PBMCs from the stem cell graft donor, sampled from the stem cell graft. This clonotype originated in a human donor who donated a stem cell graft to a child with acute lymphoblastic leukemia. The chain links TRBV29-1 to TRBJ1-5; D gene unclear. CDR3 coding DNA: TGCAGCGTTGCTCTCCGTAAAAATCAGCCCCAGCATTTT. Translated: CSVALRKNQPQHF.